The entry that follows covers one T cell receptor beta chain sequence. Its antigen remains unidentified. This entry belongs to a study of graft-versus-host responses after intestinal transplantation. Study-wide results and caveats: Recipient marrow held GvH clones, some first seen in ileum or blood. Declines in HvG clones occurring early post-transplant were associated with peak circulating GvH clone levels.

TCRdb's table, derived via immunoSEQ multiplex PCR, lists solely in-frame clones and lacks some. The table records tens of thousands of clones, 80% to 95% of them present only once. Trimming at V came to 1 base and at J to 0 bases, leaving 3 bases not matched to a gene. The CDR3 is 16 amino acids. Germline CDR1 and CDR2: SGHRS and YFSETQ. The sample was unstimulated CD8+ T cells sorted from spleen or lymph node cells, taken before intestinal transplant. The TCR sequence derives from a human donor who received an intestinal transplant. The J gene is TRBJ2-7, the V gene TRBV5-1; TRBD2 agrees at 11 bases. The CDR3 sequence is CASSLLAGGLSYEQYF. As DNA, the CDR3 is TGCGCCAGCAGCTTGCTAGCGGGGGGCCTCTCCTACGAGCAGTACTTC.